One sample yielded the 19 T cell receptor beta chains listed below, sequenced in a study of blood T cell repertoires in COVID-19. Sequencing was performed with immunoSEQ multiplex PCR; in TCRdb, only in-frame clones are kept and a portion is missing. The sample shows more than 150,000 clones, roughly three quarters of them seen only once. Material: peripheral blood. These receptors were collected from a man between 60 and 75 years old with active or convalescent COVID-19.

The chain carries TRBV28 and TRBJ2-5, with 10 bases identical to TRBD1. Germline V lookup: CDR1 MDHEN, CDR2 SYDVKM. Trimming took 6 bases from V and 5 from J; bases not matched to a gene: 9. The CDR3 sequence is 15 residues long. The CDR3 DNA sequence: TGTGCCAGCAGGAAGACAGGGGGCGCTTTGGAGACCCAGTACTTC. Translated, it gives CASRKTGGALETQYF.

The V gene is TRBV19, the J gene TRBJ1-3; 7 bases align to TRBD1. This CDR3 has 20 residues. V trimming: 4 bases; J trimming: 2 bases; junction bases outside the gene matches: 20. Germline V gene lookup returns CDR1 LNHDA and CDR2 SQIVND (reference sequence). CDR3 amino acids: CASSKPAGGGGALAGNTIYF. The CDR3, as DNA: TGTGCCAGTAGTAAACCCGCTGGTGGAGGGGGCGCGTTAGCTGGAAACACCATATATTTT.

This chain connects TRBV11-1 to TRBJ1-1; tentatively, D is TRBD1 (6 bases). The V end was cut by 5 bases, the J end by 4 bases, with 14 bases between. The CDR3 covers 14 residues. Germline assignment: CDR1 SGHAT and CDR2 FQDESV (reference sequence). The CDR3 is CASSHPTGITEAFF. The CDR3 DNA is TGTGCCAGCAGCCACCCTACAGGGATCACTGAAGCTTTCTTT. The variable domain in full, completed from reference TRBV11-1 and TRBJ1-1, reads EAEVAQSPRYKITEKSQAVAFWCDPISGHATLYWYRQILGQGPELLVQFQDESVVDDSQLPKDRFSAERLKGVDSTLKIQPAELGDSAMYLCASSHPTGITEAFFGQGTRLTVV.

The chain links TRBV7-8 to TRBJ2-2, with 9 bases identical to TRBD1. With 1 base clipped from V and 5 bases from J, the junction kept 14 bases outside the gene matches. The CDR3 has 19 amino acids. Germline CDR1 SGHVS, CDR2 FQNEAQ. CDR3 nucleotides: TGTGCCAGCAGCTTAGGGGGACAGGGCCGAGGGCCGAGGACCGGGGAGCTGTTTTTT. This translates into CASSLGGQGRGPRTGELFF.

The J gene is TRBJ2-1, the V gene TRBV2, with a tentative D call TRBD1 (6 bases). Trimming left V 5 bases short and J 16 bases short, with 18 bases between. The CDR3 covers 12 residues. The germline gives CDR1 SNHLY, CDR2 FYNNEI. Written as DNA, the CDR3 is TGTGCCAGCAGTATCACCCGGGACACGGGATTCTTC. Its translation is CASSITRDTGFF.

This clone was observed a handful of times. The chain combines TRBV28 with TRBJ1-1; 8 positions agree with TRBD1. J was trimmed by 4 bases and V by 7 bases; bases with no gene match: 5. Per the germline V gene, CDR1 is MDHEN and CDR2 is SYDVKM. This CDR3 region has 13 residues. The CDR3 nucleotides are TGTGCCAGCAACCAGGGGGCGAGCACTGAAGCTTTCTTT. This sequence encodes CASNQGASTEAFF.

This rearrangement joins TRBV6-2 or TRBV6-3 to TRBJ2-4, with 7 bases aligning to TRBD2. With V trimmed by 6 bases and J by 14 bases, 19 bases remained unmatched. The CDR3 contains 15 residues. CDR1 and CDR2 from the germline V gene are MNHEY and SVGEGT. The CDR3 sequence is CASSFTRDYTRREYF. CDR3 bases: TGTGCCAGCAGCTTCACCCGGGACTACACCCGGCGGGAGTACTTC.

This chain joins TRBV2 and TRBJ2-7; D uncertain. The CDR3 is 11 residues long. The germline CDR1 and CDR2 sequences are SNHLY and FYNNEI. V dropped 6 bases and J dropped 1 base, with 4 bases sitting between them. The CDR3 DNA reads TGTGCCAGCAGCCTATCCTACGAGCAGTACTTC. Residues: CASSLSYEQYF.

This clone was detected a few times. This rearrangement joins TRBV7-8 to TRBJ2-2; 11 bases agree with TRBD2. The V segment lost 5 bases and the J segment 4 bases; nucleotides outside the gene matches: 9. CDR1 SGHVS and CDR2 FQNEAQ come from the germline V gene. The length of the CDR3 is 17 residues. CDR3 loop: CASSPTRTSGFTGELFF. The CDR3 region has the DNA TGTGCCAGCAGCCCCACCCGGACTAGCGGGTTCACCGGGGAGCTGTTTTTT.

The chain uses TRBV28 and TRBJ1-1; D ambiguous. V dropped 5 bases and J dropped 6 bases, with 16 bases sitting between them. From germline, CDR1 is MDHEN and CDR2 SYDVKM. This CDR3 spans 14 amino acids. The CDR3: CASSPSRDSAEAFF. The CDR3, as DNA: TGTGCCAGCAGTCCGTCTCGGGATTCGGCTGAAGCTTTCTTT.

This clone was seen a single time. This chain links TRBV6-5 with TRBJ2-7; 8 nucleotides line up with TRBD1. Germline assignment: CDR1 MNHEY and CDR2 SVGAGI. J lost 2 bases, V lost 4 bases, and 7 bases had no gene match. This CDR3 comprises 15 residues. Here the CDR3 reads CASSSWTGHTYEQYF. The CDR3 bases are TGTGCCAGCAGTTCGTGGACAGGGCACACCTACGAGCAGTACTTC.

This chain's CDR3 is CASSQEWDSTNEKLFF. CDR3 sequence (DNA): TGCGCCAGCAGCCAAGAATGGGACTCAACTAATGAAAAACTGTTTTTT. This chain uses TRBV4-3 with TRBJ1-4; D might be TRBD1 (5 bases). Trimming took off 0 bases at V and 0 bases at J, with 8 bases between the two ends. The germline V gene encodes CDR1 LGHNA and CDR2 YSLEER. The CDR3 is 16 amino acids.

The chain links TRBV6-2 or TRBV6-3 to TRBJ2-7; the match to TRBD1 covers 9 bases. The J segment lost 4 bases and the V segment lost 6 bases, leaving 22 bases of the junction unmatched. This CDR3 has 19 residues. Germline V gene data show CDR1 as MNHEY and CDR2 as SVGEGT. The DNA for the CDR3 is TGTGCCAGCAGCCCTACGGGTCTGTGGGACAGGGTTGAAGATTACGAGCAGTACTTC. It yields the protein CASSPTGLWDRVEDYEQYF.

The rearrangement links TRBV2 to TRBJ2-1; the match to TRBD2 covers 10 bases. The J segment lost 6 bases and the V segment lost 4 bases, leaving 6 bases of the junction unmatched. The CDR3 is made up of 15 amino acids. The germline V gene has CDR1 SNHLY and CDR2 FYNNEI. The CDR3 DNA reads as TGTGCCAGCAGTGCCGCTAGCGGGAGTGGCAATGAGCAGTTCTTC. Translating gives CASSAASGSGNEQFF.

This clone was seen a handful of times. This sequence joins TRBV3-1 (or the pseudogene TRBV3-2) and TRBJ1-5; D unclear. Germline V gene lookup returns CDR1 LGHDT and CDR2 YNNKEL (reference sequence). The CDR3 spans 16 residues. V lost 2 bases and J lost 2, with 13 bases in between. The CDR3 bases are TGTGCCAGCAGCCAATTTAGGTTCCTAGGCAATCAGCCCCAGCATTTT. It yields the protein CASSQFRFLGNQPQHF.

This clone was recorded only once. Here the CDR3 DNA reads TGTGCCAGCAGACCCGACAGTTACGAGCAGTACTTC. Residues: CASRPDSYEQYF. The chain has TRBV28 and TRBJ2-7; D possibly corresponds to TRBD1 (5 bases). Germline V gene data show CDR1 as MDHEN and CDR2 as SYDVKM. The CDR3 sequence is 12 residues long. Trimming took off 6 bases at V and 4 bases at J, with 10 bases between the two ends.

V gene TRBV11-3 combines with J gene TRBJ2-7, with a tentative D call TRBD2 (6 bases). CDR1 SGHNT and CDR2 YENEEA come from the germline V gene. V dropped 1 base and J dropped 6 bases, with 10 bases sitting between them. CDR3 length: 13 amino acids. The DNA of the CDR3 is TGTGCCAGCAGCTTAGCGGGAGCACTCGAGCAGTACTTC. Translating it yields CASSLAGALEQYF.

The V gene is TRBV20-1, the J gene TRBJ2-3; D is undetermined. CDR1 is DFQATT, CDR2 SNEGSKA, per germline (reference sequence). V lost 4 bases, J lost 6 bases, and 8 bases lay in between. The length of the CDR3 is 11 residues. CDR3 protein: CSATVYDTQYF. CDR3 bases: TGCAGTGCTACGGTGTACGATACGCAGTATTTT.

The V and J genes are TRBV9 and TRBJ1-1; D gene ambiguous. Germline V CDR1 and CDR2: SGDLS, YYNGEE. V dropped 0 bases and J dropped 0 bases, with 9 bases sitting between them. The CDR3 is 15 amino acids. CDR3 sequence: CASSVATGMNTEAFF. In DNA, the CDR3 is TGTGCCAGCAGCGTAGCTACGGGGATGAACACTGAAGCTTTCTTT.